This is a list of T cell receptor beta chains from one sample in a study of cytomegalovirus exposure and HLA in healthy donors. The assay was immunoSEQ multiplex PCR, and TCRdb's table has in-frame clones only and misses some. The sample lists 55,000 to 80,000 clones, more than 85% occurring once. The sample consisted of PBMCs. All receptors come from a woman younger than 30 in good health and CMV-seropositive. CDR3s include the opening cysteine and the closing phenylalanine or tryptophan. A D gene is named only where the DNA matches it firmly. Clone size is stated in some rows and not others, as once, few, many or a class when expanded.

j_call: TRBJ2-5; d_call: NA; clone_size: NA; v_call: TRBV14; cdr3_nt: TGTGCCAGCAGCCAAGGGGGGGGGCTTAGAATCTATCAAGAGACCCAGTACTTC; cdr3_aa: CASSQGGGLRIYQETQYF
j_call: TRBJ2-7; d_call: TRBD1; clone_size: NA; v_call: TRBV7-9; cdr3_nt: TGTGCCAGCAGCTTAGGGGTCGGGACAGGGCTCTACGAGCAGTACTTC; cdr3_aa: CASSLGVGTGLYEQYF
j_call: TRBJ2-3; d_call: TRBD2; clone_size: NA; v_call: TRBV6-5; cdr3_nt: TGTGCCAGCAGTTACTCTAGCGGGAGGGCAGATACGCAGTATTTT; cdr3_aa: CASSYSSGRADTQYF
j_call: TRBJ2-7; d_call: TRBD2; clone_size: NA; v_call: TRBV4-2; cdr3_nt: TGTGCCAGCAGCCAAGACGGCGCGGGAGTCCTTTACGAGCAGTACTTC; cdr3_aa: CASSQDGAGVLYEQYF
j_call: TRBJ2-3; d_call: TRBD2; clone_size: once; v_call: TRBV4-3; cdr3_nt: TGCGCCAGCAGCCGCCTGGATGGGGGGGGTTCTACGCAGTATTTT; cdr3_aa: CASSRLDGGGSTQYF
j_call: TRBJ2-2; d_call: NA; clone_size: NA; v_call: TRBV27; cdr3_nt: TGTGCCAGCAGTTTATGGTCACCCGAGCGAACCGGGGAGCTGTTTTTT; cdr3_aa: CASSLWSPERTGELFF
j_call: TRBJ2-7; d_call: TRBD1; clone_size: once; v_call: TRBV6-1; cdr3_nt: TGTGCCAGCCGGGACAGGGGTGTCCACGAGCAGTACTTC; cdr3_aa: CASRDRGVHEQYF
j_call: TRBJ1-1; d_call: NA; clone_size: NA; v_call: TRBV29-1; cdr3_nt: TGCAGCGTCCAAGAGCGGGGCAGCATAAACACTGAAGCTTTCTTT; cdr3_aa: CSVQERGSINTEAFF
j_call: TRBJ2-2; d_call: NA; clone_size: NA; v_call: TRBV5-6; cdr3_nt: TGTGCCAGCAGCGAAACAGGGCGCACCGGGGAGCTGTTTTTT; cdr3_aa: CASSETGRTGELFF
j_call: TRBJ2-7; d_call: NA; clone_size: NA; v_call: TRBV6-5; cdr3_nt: TGTGCCAGCAGCAGGGATAGTGTCCTCTACGAGCAGTACTTC; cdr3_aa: CASSRDSVLYEQYF
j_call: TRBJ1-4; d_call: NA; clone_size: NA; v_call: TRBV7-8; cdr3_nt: TGTGCCAGCAGCTTAGAACGAGGGACACTTGCAACTAATGAAAAACTGTTTTTT; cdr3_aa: CASSLERGTLATNEKLFF
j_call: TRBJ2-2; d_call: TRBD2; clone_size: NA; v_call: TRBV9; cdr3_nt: TGTGCCAGCAGCGTATCTGCGGGAGCTGGGGGAACCGGGGAGCTGTTTTTT; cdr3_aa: CASSVSAGAGGTGELFF
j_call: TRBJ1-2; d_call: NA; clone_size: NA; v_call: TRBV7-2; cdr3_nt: TGTGCCAGCAAACAAGACAGAAACTATGGCTACACCTTC; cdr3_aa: CASKQDRNYGYTF
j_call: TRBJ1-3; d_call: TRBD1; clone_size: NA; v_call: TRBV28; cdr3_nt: TGTGCCAGCAGTTTTTTGACCCCAGGGGGCGACGGAAACACCATATATTTT; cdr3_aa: CASSFLTPGGDGNTIYF
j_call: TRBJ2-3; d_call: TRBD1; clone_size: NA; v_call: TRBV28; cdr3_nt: TGTGCCAGCAGTATCAATACAGGGGGGACTGACCCAGATACGCAGTATTTT; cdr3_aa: CASSINTGGTDPDTQYF
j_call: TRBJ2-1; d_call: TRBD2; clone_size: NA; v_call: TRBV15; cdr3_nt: TGTGCCACCAGCAGTACGAAACGGGCGGGAGGCGATGAGCAGTTCTTC; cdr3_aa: CATSSTKRAGGDEQFF
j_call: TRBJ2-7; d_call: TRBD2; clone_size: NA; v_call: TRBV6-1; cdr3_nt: TGTGCCAGCAGTGATGGGACTAGGTATCCCTACGAGCAGTACTTC; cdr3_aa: CASSDGTRYPYEQYF
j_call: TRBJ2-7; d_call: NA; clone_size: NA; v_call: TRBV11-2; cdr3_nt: TGTGCCAGCAGCTTAGGGGCAGAAGGCTCCGAGCAGTACTTC; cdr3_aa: CASSLGAEGSEQYF
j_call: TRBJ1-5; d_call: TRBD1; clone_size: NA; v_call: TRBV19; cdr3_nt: TGTGCCAGTAGCAACCAGGGGGAGGGCAATCAGCCCCAGCATTTT; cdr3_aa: CASSNQGEGNQPQHF
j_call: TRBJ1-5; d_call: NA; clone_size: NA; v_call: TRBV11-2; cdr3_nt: TGTGCCAGCAGTTCGGACGGACATAGCAATCAGCCCCAGCATTTT; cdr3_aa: CASSSDGHSNQPQHF